These T cell receptor beta chains were read from a single sample in a study of regulatory T cells in long-lasting Graves disease. TCRdb recomputed calls from the multiplex PCR reads with MiXCR, one row per CDR3 protein. The sample has some 240,000 distinct CDR3 sequences, around a fifth seen once. This same sample was also taken into another study, of T cells in Graves' hyperthyroidism and ophthalmopathy.

Sequenced material: peripheral blood mononuclear cells (PBMCs), taken at new diagnosis, from a patient treated with antithyroid drugs. The receptors originated from a woman in her 30s with Graves disease. CDR3s include the opening cysteine and the closing phenylalanine or tryptophan. A D gene is named only where the DNA matches it firmly. The listing skips clone size in some rows; elsewhere it reads once, few, many or a size class.

d_call: TRBD1
v_call: TRBV7-9
j_call: TRBJ2-7
clone_size: many
cdr3_aa: CASSLPQGASNEQYF
cdr3_nt: TGTGCCAGCAGCTTACCTCAGGGGGCGTCGAACGAGCAGTACTTC

d_call: .
v_call: TRBV3-1
j_call: TRBJ1-2
clone_size: many
cdr3_aa: CASSPQARRGYGYTF
cdr3_nt: TGTGCCAGCAGCCCTCAGGCCCGGAGGGGATATGGCTACACCTTC

d_call: TRBD1
v_call: TRBV7-3
j_call: TRBJ1-2
clone_size: .
cdr3_aa: CASSPGGDRALGYTF
cdr3_nt: TGTGCCAGCAGCCCCGGGGGGGACAGGGCGCTTGGCTACACCTTC

d_call: TRBD1
v_call: TRBV7-3
j_call: TRBJ1-1
clone_size: many
cdr3_aa: CASSLDRVGGTEAFF
cdr3_nt: TGTGCCAGCAGCCTCGACAGGGTAGGCGGAACTGAAGCTTTCTTT

d_call: .
v_call: TRBV11-2
j_call: TRBJ1-1
clone_size: once
cdr3_aa: CASSQGSPWINTEAFF
cdr3_nt: TGTGCCAGCAGCCAGGGCTCGCCGTGGATTAACACTGAAGCTTTCTTT

d_call: .
v_call: TRBV28
j_call: TRBJ1-1
clone_size: many
cdr3_aa: CAVLNPWDTEAFF
cdr3_nt: TGTGCCGTTCTTAATCCCTGGGACACTGAAGCTTTCTTT

d_call: TRBD1
v_call: TRBV28
j_call: TRBJ2-1
clone_size: many
cdr3_aa: CASSPGTAFYNEQFF
cdr3_nt: TGTGCCAGCAGTCCCGGGACAGCCTTCTACAATGAGCAGTTCTTC

d_call: .
v_call: TRBV28
j_call: TRBJ2-2
clone_size: many
cdr3_aa: CASSRRTPAITGELFF
cdr3_nt: TGTGCCAGCAGTCGCCGGACCCCAGCAATCACCGGGGAGCTGTTTTTT

d_call: .
v_call: TRBV10-2
j_call: TRBJ1-5
clone_size: once
cdr3_aa: CASSEFAAAPLGQPQHF
cdr3_nt: TGCGCCAGCAGTGAGTTTGCAGCGGCCCCCTTGGGTCAGCCCCAGCATTTT

d_call: TRBD2
v_call: TRBV6-1
j_call: TRBJ2-7
clone_size: many
cdr3_aa: CASSEKPSGKPPGYF
cdr3_nt: TGTGCCAGCAGTGAAAAACCTAGCGGGAAACCACCGGGGTACTTC

d_call: .
v_call: TRBV7-2
j_call: TRBJ2-7
clone_size: many
cdr3_aa: CASSSEGGGPYEQYF
cdr3_nt: TGTGCCAGCAGCTCCGAAGGGGGGGGCCCCTACGAGCAGTACTTC

d_call: TRBD2
v_call: TRBV12-3/TRBV12-4
j_call: TRBJ2-4
clone_size: many
cdr3_aa: CASSLAPGGGQGDIQYF
cdr3_nt: TGTGCCAGCAGTTTAGCCCCGGGGGGAGGCCAAGGGGACATTCAGTACTTC

d_call: .
v_call: TRBV5-6
j_call: TRBJ2-3
clone_size: many
cdr3_aa: CASRRTGSDTQYF
cdr3_nt: TGTGCCAGCAGACGGACGGGATCAGATACGCAGTATTTT

d_call: TRBD1
v_call: TRBV30
j_call: TRBJ2-7
clone_size: few
cdr3_aa: CAWSYRDRDYEQYF
cdr3_nt: TGTGCCTGGAGTTACCGGGACAGGGACTACGAGCAGTACTTC

d_call: .
v_call: TRBV6-2/TRBV6-3
j_call: TRBJ2-1
clone_size: many
cdr3_aa: CAGGARDSGNEQFF
cdr3_nt: TGTGCCGGGGGGGCTCGGGACAGCGGGAATGAGCAGTTCTTC

d_call: TRBD2
v_call: TRBV20-1
j_call: TRBJ2-3
clone_size: many
cdr3_aa: CRVRLAGGVRDTQYF
cdr3_nt: TGCAGGGTTAGACTAGCGGGAGGGGTCAGAGATACGCAGTATTTT

d_call: TRBD1
v_call: TRBV11-2
j_call: TRBJ2-5
clone_size: many
cdr3_aa: CASSSRDRGIPEETQYF
cdr3_nt: TGTGCCAGCAGCTCCCGGGACAGGGGAATCCCTGAGGAGACCCAGTACTTC

d_call: TRBD1
v_call: TRBV6-1
j_call: TRBJ2-5
clone_size: many
cdr3_aa: CASSGAWTGGRETQYF
cdr3_nt: TGTGCCAGCAGTGGAGCTTGGACAGGGGGCCGAGAGACCCAGTACTTC

d_call: .
v_call: TRBV20-1
j_call: TRBJ2-2
clone_size: .
cdr3_aa: CSARDLGGELFF
cdr3_nt: TGCAGTGCTAGAGATCTGGGCGGGGAGCTGTTTTTT

d_call: .
v_call: TRBV5-6
j_call: TRBJ2-2
clone_size: few
cdr3_aa: CASSPATRLGVGELFF
cdr3_nt: TGTGCCAGCAGCCCGGCGACTCGGTTGGGGGTCGGGGAGCTGTTTTTT

d_call: TRBD1
v_call: TRBV4-1
j_call: TRBJ1-4
clone_size: many
cdr3_aa: CASSPQGGGGATNEKLFF
cdr3_nt: TGCGCCAGCAGCCCCCAAGGAGGAGGGGGCGCAACTAATGAAAAACTGTTTTTT

d_call: TRBD1
v_call: TRBV28
j_call: TRBJ1-2
clone_size: many
cdr3_aa: CASSLSAGTGVFGYTF
cdr3_nt: TGTGCCAGCAGCCTCTCCGCGGGGACAGGGGTCTTTGGCTACACCTTC

d_call: TRBD1
v_call: TRBV27
j_call: TRBJ2-7
clone_size: .
cdr3_aa: CASSLWPGQGSSYEQYF
cdr3_nt: TGTGCCAGCAGTTTATGGCCGGGACAGGGGAGCTCCTACGAGCAGTACTTC

d_call: .
v_call: TRBV6-1
j_call: TRBJ1-1
clone_size: many
cdr3_aa: CAAYRAPNTEAFF
cdr3_nt: TGTGCCGCTTACAGGGCTCCGAACACTGAAGCTTTCTTT

d_call: .
v_call: TRBV19
j_call: TRBJ1-5
clone_size: many
cdr3_aa: CASEWGAGNQPQHF
cdr3_nt: TGTGCCAGTGAATGGGGGGCGGGCAATCAGCCCCAGCATTTT

d_call: TRBD1
v_call: TRBV6-1
j_call: TRBJ2-1
clone_size: many
cdr3_aa: CASTLGQGPNNEQFF
cdr3_nt: TGTGCCAGCACCCTGGGACAGGGCCCCAACAATGAGCAGTTCTTC

d_call: .
v_call: TRBV3-1
j_call: TRBJ1-1
clone_size: many
cdr3_aa: CASSQDGGTLNTEAFF
cdr3_nt: TGTGCCAGCAGCCAAGATGGCGGGACTCTGAACACTGAAGCTTTCTTT

d_call: TRBD2
v_call: TRBV7-9
j_call: TRBJ2-5
clone_size: many
cdr3_aa: CASSLAGGGETQYF
cdr3_nt: TGTGCCAGCAGTTTGGCGGGAGGGGGAGAGACCCAGTACTTC

d_call: TRBD2
v_call: TRBV7-8
j_call: TRBJ2-2
clone_size: few
cdr3_aa: CASSLRRRGGANTGELFF
cdr3_nt: TGTGCCAGCAGCCTAAGGCGGCGCGGGGGGGCTAACACCGGGGAGCTGTTTTTT

d_call: .
v_call: TRBV4-1
j_call: TRBJ1-2
clone_size: few
cdr3_aa: CASSQWGTADYGYTF
cdr3_nt: TGCGCCAGCAGCCAGTGGGGAACCGCGGACTATGGCTACACCTTC

d_call: TRBD1
v_call: TRBV20-1
j_call: TRBJ1-1
clone_size: many
cdr3_aa: CSASLGQGMITEAFF
cdr3_nt: TGCAGTGCTAGCCTGGGACAGGGTATGATCACTGAAGCTTTCTTT

d_call: .
v_call: TRBV28
j_call: TRBJ2-1
clone_size: once
cdr3_aa: CASQKAPSGNEQFF
cdr3_nt: TGTGCCAGCCAAAAGGCCCCCTCGGGCAATGAGCAGTTCTTC

d_call: .
v_call: TRBV11-2
j_call: TRBJ2-5
clone_size: few
cdr3_aa: CASSLAGAETQYF
cdr3_nt: TGTGCCAGCAGCTTAGCAGGGGCAGAGACCCAGTACTTC

d_call: .
v_call: TRBV19
j_call: TRBJ2-5
clone_size: few
cdr3_aa: CASSIPGETQYF
cdr3_nt: TGTGCCAGTAGTATCCCCGGGGAGACCCAGTACTTC

d_call: .
v_call: TRBV2
j_call: TRBJ1-1
clone_size: many
cdr3_aa: CASSDRGTYSTRAFF
cdr3_nt: TGTGCCAGCAGTGACCGGGGGACCTACTCCACAAGAGCTTTCTTT

d_call: TRBD1
v_call: TRBV10-2
j_call: TRBJ1-5
clone_size: many
cdr3_aa: CASSDHGLGGIQPQHF
cdr3_nt: TGCGCCAGCAGTGATCACGGACTAGGGGGCATTCAGCCCCAGCATTTT